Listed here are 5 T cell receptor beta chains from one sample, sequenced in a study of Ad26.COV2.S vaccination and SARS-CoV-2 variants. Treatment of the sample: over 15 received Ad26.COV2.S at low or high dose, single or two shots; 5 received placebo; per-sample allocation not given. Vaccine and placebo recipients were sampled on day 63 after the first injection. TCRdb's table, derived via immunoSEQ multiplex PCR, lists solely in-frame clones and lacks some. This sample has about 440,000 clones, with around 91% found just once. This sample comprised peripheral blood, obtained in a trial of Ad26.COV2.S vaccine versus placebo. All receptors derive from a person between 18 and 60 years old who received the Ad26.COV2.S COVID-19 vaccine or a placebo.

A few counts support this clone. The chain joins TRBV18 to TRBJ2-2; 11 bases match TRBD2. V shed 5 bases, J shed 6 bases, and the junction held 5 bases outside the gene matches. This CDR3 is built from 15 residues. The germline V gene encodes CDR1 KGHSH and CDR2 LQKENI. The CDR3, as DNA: TGTGCCAGCTCATACGGACTAGCGGGTTCCGGGGAGCTGTTTTTT. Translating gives CASSYGLAGSGELFF.

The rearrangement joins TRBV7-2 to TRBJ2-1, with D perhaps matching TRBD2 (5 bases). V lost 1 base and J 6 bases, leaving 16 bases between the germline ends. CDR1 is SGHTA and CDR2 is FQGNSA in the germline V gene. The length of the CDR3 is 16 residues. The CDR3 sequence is CASSLVGWGVANEQFF. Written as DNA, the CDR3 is TGTGCCAGCAGCTTAGTTGGTTGGGGAGTAGCCAATGAGCAGTTCTTC. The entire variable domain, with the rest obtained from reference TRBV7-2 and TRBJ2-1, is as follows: GAGVSQSPSNKVTEKGKDVELRCDPISGHTALYWYRQSLGQGLEFLIYFQGNSAPDKSGLPSDRFSAERTGGSVSTLTIQRTQQEDSAVYLCASSLVGWGVANEQFFGPGTRLTVL.

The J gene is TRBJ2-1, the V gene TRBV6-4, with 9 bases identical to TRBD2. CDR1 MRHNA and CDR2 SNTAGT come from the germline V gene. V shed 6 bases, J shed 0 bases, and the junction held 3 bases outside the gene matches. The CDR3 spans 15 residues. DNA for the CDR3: TGTGCCAGCAGCCGAGCGGGAGGCTCCTACAATGAGCAGTTCTTC. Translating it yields CASSRAGGSYNEQFF.

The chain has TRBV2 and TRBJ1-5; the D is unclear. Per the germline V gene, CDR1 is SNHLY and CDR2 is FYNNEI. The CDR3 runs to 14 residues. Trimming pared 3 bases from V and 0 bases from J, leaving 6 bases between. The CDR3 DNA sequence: TGTGCCAGCAGTGACAGGAGTAGCAATCAGCCCCAGCATTTT. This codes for CASSDRSSNQPQHF.

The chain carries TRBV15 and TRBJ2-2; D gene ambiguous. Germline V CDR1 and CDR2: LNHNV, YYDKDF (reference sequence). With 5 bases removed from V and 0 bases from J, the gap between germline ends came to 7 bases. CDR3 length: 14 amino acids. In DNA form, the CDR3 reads TGTGCCACCAGCGGACCCGCGAACACCGGGGAGCTGTTTTTT. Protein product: CATSGPANTGELFF.